Sequencing of this T cell receptor beta chain was carried out in a study of T cell changes during pregnancy in multiple sclerosis (dated by TCRdb to about 2019). In terms of the full investigation: In women with multiple sclerosis, the researchers looked at how the T cell repertoire shifted as pregnancy progressed.

This clone has a handful of counts. Its recognized antigen is unknown. Base qualities are not provided; no much larger clone lies one nucleotide away. The library was obtained by the immunoSEQ multiplex PCR assay. The immuneACCESS repertoire file appears here via TCRdb, limited to in-frame rearrangements. These files lack a portion of the clones; in checked studies, under half of the deficit traces to unresolved V genes, and the cause of the others is not known. This sample is represented by about 70,000 clones; about 91% of them were singletons. 1.4% to 1.5% of the sample belongs to the ten largest clones. From the germline V gene, CDR1 is MNHNS and CDR2 is SASEGT. From its cysteine to its phenylalanine, the CDR3 spans 13 amino acids. Of all the DNA, just the CDR3 is kept, 39 bases in frame from base 1. V is shortened by 9 bases, J by 3 bases, and the region joining them spans 14 bases.

The V gene is TRBV6-1 and the J gene is TRBJ1-2, with no D gene named confidently. Here the sequenced sample was peripheral blood, taken after pregnancy. The TCR was taken from a female donor with multiple sclerosis, enrolled in a pregnancy study. The CDR3 corresponds to CASSPGEHYGYTF. The DNA sequence is as follows: TGTGCCAGTTCACCGGGAGAGCACTATGGCTACACCTTC.